The text below deals with one T cell receptor (beta chain). Its antigen is as yet unknown. The sample comes from a study of blood T cells in healthy people across ages. Study-wide points: When set beside aged donors, long-lived donors presented more naive CD4+ cells and higher diversity. For the donors, CMV status was unknown and possibly confounded expanded clonotype changes. A roughly linear fall in TCR beta diversity per million T cells was seen with increasing age.

Together with a sample-barcoded 5' primer, a J-beta primer mix was included in a second PCR lasting about 7 to 12 cycles. TCRdb reprocessed the 5' RACE reads with MiXCR, giving one entry per CDR3 protein. The sample carries 600,000 or so distinct CDR3 sequences, approximately 30% recorded once. The CDR3 runs 14 residues. The V segment lost 5 bases and the J segment 13 bases; nucleotides outside the gene matches: 16. CDR1 DFQATT and CDR2 SNEGSKA come from the germline V gene (reference sequence). The chain joins TRBV20-1 to TRBJ1-4; 7 nucleotides match TRBD1. The sample was blood. This clonotype was obtained from a woman of 80 years or more in good health. CDR3 in amino acids: CSAGIGTVERGLFF. For the CDR3, the DNA is TGCAGTGCTGGAATCGGGACAGTTGAAAGGGGACTGTTTTTT.